The entry below gives a single T cell receptor beta chain sequence along with its context. This clone's antigen is unknown. No much larger clone is present one base from it, and per-base qualities are unavailable. These data belong to a study of T cell repertoires in cytomegalovirus infection (dated by TCRdb to the late 2010s). Regarding the study in general: Because public TCR beta signatures pointed to carriage of CMV infection together with the matching HLA type, the HLA type of each donor mattered for the analysis.

Instrument used: Illumina HiSeq 1500. Using fastp at Q25 and MiXCR, TCRdb reprocessed the public reads and kept productive beta chains. For every CDR3 protein sequence, its rows merge into one entry that carries the most common genes and DNA. In this sample the table shows 300,000 or so distinct CDR3 sequences, about 26% of which occur a single time. Together, the top ten hold roughly 13% of the sample. What the authors observed across the whole study: The ex vivo response was dominated by HLA-C-restricted CMV-specific TCR beta clonotypes, and the single most frequent clonotype in two of eight donors was supplied by these HLA-C-restricted clonotypes. Cumulative frequency of public TCR beta family members discriminated carriers of CMV infection plus the relevant HLA type in this cohort and an independent approximately 400-donor cohort.

Input material: PBMCs. This receptor was obtained from a human donor in good health (CMV status not recorded). Some clones in this sample may be carry-over from other donors' samples.

The DNA sequence follows: TGCAGTGCTAGAGATAAGAGGGGCTCAACCTCTAACTATGGCTACACCTTC. This translates into CSARDKRGSTSNYGYTF. The rearranged segments are TRBV20-1 and TRBJ1-2; a tentative D match to TRBD1 spans 5 bases. V loses 0 bases, J loses 0 bases, and the germline ends lie 17 bases apart. Taken from cysteine to phenylalanine, the CDR3 has 17 residues. Solely the CDR3 DNA is kept, with 51 bases framed from the first base. CDR1 and CDR2 (DFQATT, SNEGSKA) derive from the germline V gene (reference sequence).